Below, one TCR beta chain is given with its context. The antigen is undetermined. The PCR made use of 60 Vbeta and 13 Jbeta primers. The data were produced by immunoSEQ multiplex PCR, yet TCRdb's version contains in-frame clones alone and is incomplete. In the table there are about 160,000 clones, roughly four fifths of which are singletons. This sample is part of a study of cytomegalovirus exposure and HLA in healthy donors. The ends lost 0 bases at V and 4 bases at J; junction bases unmatched: 3. The CDR3 is 15 amino acids. Germline V gene data show CDR1 as ENHRY and CDR2 as SYGVKD. Study results and caveats: Segments of the TCR beta V type were, in most cases, productive about 90% or about 30% of the time in an earlier analysis. TCR beta sequences numbering fewer than 20,000 were associated with HLA alleles at 0.05 false discovery rate in a later analysis.

The chain uses TRBV10-3 and TRBJ2-5; TRBD1 agrees at 9 bases. This clonotype was sampled from a woman between 45 and 65 years old in good health and CMV-seropositive. Specimen: PBMCs. The CDR3 loop reads CAISESGQGGETQYF. The CDR3, as DNA: TGTGCCATCAGTGAGTCGGGACAGGGAGGAGAGACCCAGTACTTC.